The subject of this entry is one T cell receptor (beta chain). This sample is part of a study of blood T cell repertoires in COVID-19. Study-wide background: From the United States, Italy and Spain came samples of acute and convalescent COVID-19. In each case, the material was cDNA or gDNA derived from T cells, B-cell-depleted T cells, or PBMCs.

TCRdb keeps only in-frame clones here, not all; method: immunoSEQ multiplex PCR. The table records about 160,000 clones, around four fifths of them present only once. V lost 3 bases and J 3 bases, leaving 9 bases between the germline ends. CDR1 and CDR2 (germline): SNHLY, FYNNEI. CDR3 length: 13 residues. This chain connects TRBV2 to TRBJ2-7, with D maybe TRBD2 (6 bases). Material: peripheral blood. The sequence was obtained from a man between 70 and 80 years old with acute or convalescent COVID-19. The CDR3 DNA sequence: TGTGCCAGCAGTGATGGGAGGATCTACGAGCAGTACTTC. The encoded protein is CASSDGRIYEQYF.